The 3 T cell receptor beta chains in this list originate from one sample, sequenced in a study of cytomegalovirus exposure and HLA in healthy donors. TCRdb keeps only in-frame clones here, not all; method: immunoSEQ multiplex PCR. The table includes some 110,000 clones, about 88% detected once. The sample comprised PBMCs. These receptors were collected from a man younger than 35 in good health and CMV-seropositive.

The genes are TRBV27 and TRBJ2-7; the match to TRBD2 covers 7 bases. This CDR3 is 15 amino acids long. V lost 5 bases to trimming and J lost 0 bases; unmatched junction nucleotides: 7. Germline V gene sequence: CDR1 MNHEY, CDR2 SMNVEV (reference sequence). CDR3 protein: CASSTVGGDSYEQYF. The CDR3 region has the DNA TGTGCCAGCAGTACCGTGGGGGGGGACTCCTACGAGCAGTACTTC.

The CDR3 DNA is TGCGCCAGCAGCTTCCCGGACAGGGGCGAGACCCAGTACTTC. Its protein product is CASSFPDRGETQYF. The chain employs TRBV5-1 and TRBJ2-5; 9 nucleotides agree with TRBD1. J gave up 5 bases and V 2 bases, and 4 bases lay outside the gene matches. CDR1 and CDR2 from the germline V gene are SGHRS and YFSETQ. There are 14 residues in the CDR3.

The chain uses TRBV4-2 and TRBJ1-2; no clear D gene. The CDR3 extends over 16 amino acids. From germline, CDR1 is LGHNA and CDR2 YNFKEQ. Trimming left V 0 bases short and J 4 bases short, with 15 bases between. CDR3 sequence: CASSQDFRGRGYGYTF. DNA of the CDR3: TGTGCCAGCAGCCAAGATTTTAGAGGGCGCGGCTATGGCTACACCTTC.